This T cell receptor (beta chain) was captured in a study of T-cell memory formation after mild COVID-19. Regarding this clonotype: Its antigen is not known.

This CDR3 has 14 amino acids. The trim removed 5 bases at V and 5 bases at J, leaving 5 bases unmatched. MiXCR, run by TCRdb on the 5' RACE reads, gives a single entry per CDR3 protein. The data hold over 450,000 distinct CDR3 sequences, with about a fifth observed a single time. Study observations and caveats: Clones contracting day 15 to 85 were balanced CD4/CD8; later expanders leaned CD4+.

The origin of this receptor is an adult woman who had mild COVID-19 (a few samples of this study predate the infection). Cell type and time point are not known. Sequenced input: PBMCs or a T cell subset sorted from them (not recorded which). The chain employs TRBV12-3 or TRBV12-4 and TRBJ2-7; the match to TRBD1 covers 11 bases. The CDR3 loop is CASSARDRGDEQYF. The CDR3 DNA is TGTGCCAGCAGTGCTCGGGACAGGGGGGACGAGCAGTACTTC.